A single sample is the source of the 3 T cell receptor beta chains below, sequenced in a study of shared T cell receptors in the human thymus. TCRdb keeps only in-frame clones here, not all; method: immunoSEQ multiplex PCR. Here the sample spans a few hundred thousand clones, around 95% being singletons. The sequenced sample consisted of thymocytes. Source of these receptors: a human donor.

The chain is built from TRBV27 and TRBJ1-2; the D gene is possibly TRBD1 (5 bases). Trimming cost V 8 bases and J 1 base, with 11 bases left between them. Germline V gene sequence: CDR1 MNHEY, CDR2 SMNVEV (reference sequence). This CDR3 has 13 amino acids. The CDR3 protein is CASSWGFNYGYTF. The CDR3 DNA is TGTGCCAGCTCCTGGGGGTTTAACTATGGCTACACCTTC.

The chain uses TRBV29-1 and TRBJ1-2; tentatively, D is TRBD1 (5 bases). CDR1 is SQVTM, CDR2 ANQGSEA, per germline. The CDR3 has 13 amino acids. Trimming cost V 7 bases and J 4 bases, with 16 bases left between them. DNA of the CDR3: TGCAGCGCCTCACGGGGACGCCTCTATGGCTACACCTTC. It encodes CSASRGRLYGYTF.

The rearrangement uses TRBV27 and TRBJ2-7; D is unclear. This CDR3 has 12 residues. Germline CDR1 is MNHEY and CDR2 is SMNVEV (reference sequence). V shed 4 bases and J shed 3 bases, with 7 bases lying between them. CDR3 DNA sequence: TGTGCCAGCAGTTCATTCGACTACGAGCAGTACTTC. It translates to CASSSFDYEQYF.